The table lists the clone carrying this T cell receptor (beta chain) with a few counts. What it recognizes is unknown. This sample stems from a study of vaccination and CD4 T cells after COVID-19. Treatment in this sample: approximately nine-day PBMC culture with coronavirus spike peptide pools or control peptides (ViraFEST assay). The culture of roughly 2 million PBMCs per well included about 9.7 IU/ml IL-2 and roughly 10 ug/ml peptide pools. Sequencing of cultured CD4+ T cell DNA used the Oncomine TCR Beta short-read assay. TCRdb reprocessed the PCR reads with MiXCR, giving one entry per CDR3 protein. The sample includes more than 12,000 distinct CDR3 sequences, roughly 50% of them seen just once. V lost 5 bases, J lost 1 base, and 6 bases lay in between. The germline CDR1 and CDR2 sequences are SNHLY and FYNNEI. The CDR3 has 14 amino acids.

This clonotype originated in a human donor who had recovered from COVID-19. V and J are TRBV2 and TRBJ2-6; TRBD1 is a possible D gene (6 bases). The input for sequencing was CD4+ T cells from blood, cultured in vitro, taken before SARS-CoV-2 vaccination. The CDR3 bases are TGTGCCAGCAGTACAGGGTCTGGGGCCAACGTCCTGACTTTC. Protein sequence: CASSTGSGANVLTF.